A selection of T cell receptor beta chains follows, all from one sample in a study of patients and donors after allogeneic stem cell transplantation. TCRdb analysed the RT-PCR reads with MiXCR anew, one entry per CDR3 protein. This table holds fewer than 200,000 distinct CDR3 sequences, approximately 31% found once. Source material: blood, either unsorted or a sorted T cell fraction (not recorded which). These receptors originate from a human donor who was either an allogeneic HSCT recipient or a stem cell or donor lymphocyte infusion donor (not recorded which). It is not recorded whose cells these are; they may come from a transplant donor. Each CDR3 is given with its conserved first and last residue. A D gene is named only where the DNA matches it firmly. Not all rows give a size; the values are once, few, many and, for expanded clones, a class.

v_gene: TRBV20-1; j_gene: TRBJ2-7; abundance: -; d_gene: TRBD2; CDR3nt: TGCAGTGCAACGCCGGGACTAGCAGCTTACGAGCAGTACTTC; CDR3aa: CSATPGLAAYEQYF
v_gene: TRBV20-1; j_gene: TRBJ2-7; abundance: -; d_gene: -; CDR3nt: TGCAGTGCAAGAGATTTAGCGGCAATCTCCTACGAGCAGTACTTC; CDR3aa: CSARDLAAISYEQYF
v_gene: TRBV6-6; j_gene: TRBJ1-6; abundance: -; d_gene: -; CDR3nt: TGTGCCAGCAGTTACACCATAAATTCACCCCTCCACTTT; CDR3aa: CASSYTINSPLHF
v_gene: TRBV7-9; j_gene: TRBJ1-4; abundance: few; d_gene: -; CDR3nt: TGTGCCAGCAGCTCCCGGACGGACCGAGAAAAACTGTTTTTT; CDR3aa: CASSSRTDREKLFF
v_gene: TRBV5-1; j_gene: TRBJ2-2; abundance: -; d_gene: -; CDR3nt: TGCGCCAGCAGCTTGGCCGGGCCCCCCACCGGGGAGCTGTTTTTT; CDR3aa: CASSLAGPPTGELFF
v_gene: TRBV19; j_gene: TRBJ2-1; abundance: few; d_gene: TRBD2; CDR3nt: TGTGCCAGTAGGGGACTAGCGGAGCACAGTGAGCAGTTCTTC; CDR3aa: CASRGLAEHSEQFF
v_gene: TRBV28; j_gene: TRBJ2-2; abundance: once; d_gene: -; CDR3nt: TGTGCCAGCACCACGGCGACTGGGGTCCCCGGGGAGCTGTTTTTT; CDR3aa: CASTTATGVPGELFF
v_gene: TRBV7-9; j_gene: TRBJ2-1; abundance: -; d_gene: TRBD1; CDR3nt: TGTGCCAGCAGCTTCCTAGGGACAGGGTACAATGAGCAGTTCTTC; CDR3aa: CASSFLGTGYNEQFF
v_gene: TRBV20-1; j_gene: TRBJ2-1; abundance: -; d_gene: TRBD2; CDR3nt: TGCAGTCTAGCGGGAGGACCGGGCTTCCCTTCCTACAATGAGCAGTTCTTC; CDR3aa: CSLAGGPGFPSYNEQFF
v_gene: TRBV12-3/TRBV12-4; j_gene: TRBJ1-5; abundance: -; d_gene: -; CDR3nt: TGTGCCAGCAGCCCTACAGTAAGCAATCAGCCCCGGCATTTT; CDR3aa: CASSPTVSNQPRHF
v_gene: TRBV20-1; j_gene: TRBJ1-2; abundance: -; d_gene: -; CDR3nt: TGCAGTGCCCGAGGGCCAGACTTTCCTTTTAACTATGGCTACACCTTC; CDR3aa: CSARGPDFPFNYGYTF
v_gene: TRBV5-5; j_gene: TRBJ2-7; abundance: -; d_gene: -; CDR3nt: TGTGCCAGCCGAGAAGAGATCCCTAACGAGCAGTACTTC; CDR3aa: CASREEIPNEQYF
v_gene: TRBV20-1; j_gene: TRBJ2-3; abundance: -; d_gene: TRBD2; CDR3nt: TGCAGAGGGACTAGCGGGAGGACAGATACGCAGTATTTT; CDR3aa: CRGTSGRTDTQYF
v_gene: TRBV14; j_gene: TRBJ2-2; abundance: few; d_gene: TRBD2; CDR3nt: TGTGCCAGCCTCAAGACTAGCGGGGCCACCGGGGAGCTGTTTTTT; CDR3aa: CASLKTSGATGELFF
v_gene: TRBV4-3; j_gene: TRBJ2-4; abundance: few; d_gene: TRBD1; CDR3nt: TGCGCCAGCAGACTTCAGGGGGCCGAAGCCAAAAACATTCAGTACTTC; CDR3aa: CASRLQGAEAKNIQYF
v_gene: TRBV20-1; j_gene: TRBJ2-7; abundance: -; d_gene: -; CDR3nt: TGCAGTGCTAGAGATGGGGTTGGGGCCTCCTACGAGCAGTACTTC; CDR3aa: CSARDGVGASYEQYF
v_gene: TRBV24-1; j_gene: TRBJ1-2; abundance: -; d_gene: TRBD1; CDR3nt: TGTGCCACCATGGGACAGGGGGCGCGTGGCTACACCTTC; CDR3aa: CATMGQGARGYTF
v_gene: TRBV6-2/TRBV6-3; j_gene: TRBJ1-2; abundance: few; d_gene: TRBD1; CDR3nt: TGTGCCAGCAGTTACGGACAGGGGGCCTATGGCTACACCTTC; CDR3aa: CASSYGQGAYGYTF
v_gene: TRBV11-2; j_gene: TRBJ1-5; abundance: few; d_gene: -; CDR3nt: TGTGCCAGCAGCTTAGGGATTAGCAATCAGCCCCAGCATTTT; CDR3aa: CASSLGISNQPQHF
v_gene: TRBV5-6; j_gene: TRBJ2-5; abundance: few; d_gene: TRBD2; CDR3nt: TGTGCCAGCAGCAAGGGACTAGAAGAGACCCAGTACTTC; CDR3aa: CASSKGLEETQYF
v_gene: TRBV6-1; j_gene: TRBJ1-2; abundance: few; d_gene: -; CDR3nt: TGTGCCAGCAGTGAAAGGGAAGGTGTGAGCTACACCTTC; CDR3aa: CASSEREGVSYTF
v_gene: TRBV9; j_gene: TRBJ2-7; abundance: -; d_gene: TRBD1; CDR3nt: TGTGCCAGCAGCGTAGGTGACAGGGGACATTACGAGCAGTACTTC; CDR3aa: CASSVGDRGHYEQYF
v_gene: TRBV3-1; j_gene: TRBJ2-1; abundance: -; d_gene: TRBD2; CDR3nt: TGTGCCAGCAGCCAGGGGCCCTCCATTCAAGCGGGACGGTACAATGAGCAGTTCTTC; CDR3aa: CASSQGPSIQAGRYNEQFF
v_gene: TRBV4-3; j_gene: TRBJ2-1; abundance: -; d_gene: -; CDR3nt: TGCGCCAGCAGCCAAGATAGCAGGGCGGGGCAGTTCTTC; CDR3aa: CASSQDSRAGQFF
v_gene: TRBV12-3/TRBV12-4; j_gene: TRBJ2-6; abundance: -; d_gene: -; CDR3nt: TGTGCCAGCAGTCCCGGGAGTTCTGGGGCCAACGTCCTGACTTTC; CDR3aa: CASSPGSSGANVLTF